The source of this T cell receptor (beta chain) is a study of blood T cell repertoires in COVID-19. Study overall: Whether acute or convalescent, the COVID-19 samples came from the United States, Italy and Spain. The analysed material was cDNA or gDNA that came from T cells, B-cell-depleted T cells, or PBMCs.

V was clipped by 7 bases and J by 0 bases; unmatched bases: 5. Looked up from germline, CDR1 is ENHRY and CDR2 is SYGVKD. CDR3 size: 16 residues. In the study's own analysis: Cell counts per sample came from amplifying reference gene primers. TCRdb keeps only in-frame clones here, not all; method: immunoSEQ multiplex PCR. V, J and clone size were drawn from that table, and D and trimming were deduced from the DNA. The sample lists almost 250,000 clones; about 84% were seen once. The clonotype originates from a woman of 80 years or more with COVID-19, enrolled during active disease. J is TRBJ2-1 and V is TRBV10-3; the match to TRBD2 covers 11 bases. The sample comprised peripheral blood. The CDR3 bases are TGTGCCATCAAGATAGCGGGGGGGAGCTCCTACAATGAGCAGTTCTTC. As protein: CAIKIAGGSSYNEQFF.